This entry lists 27 T cell receptor beta chains sequenced from one sample in a study of blood T cell repertoires in COVID-19. Some clones are missing from TCRdb's copy, which holds only in-frame ones; the method was immunoSEQ multiplex PCR. Of under 150,000 clones detected, around 80% appear once; the ten largest clones hold over 5%. The specimen sequenced was peripheral blood. These receptors all come from a human donor in a cohort sampled during active COVID-19.

The chain is built from TRBV7-9 and TRBJ1-2, with D possibly matching TRBD1 (5 bases). The CDR3 totals 13 residues. The ends were cut back, 5 bases at V and 4 bases at J, with 11 bases in the middle. CDR1 is SEHNR and CDR2 is FQNEAQ in the germline V gene (reference sequence). CDR3 DNA sequence: TGTGCCAGCAGCGCGGCGGGGACCTATGGCTACACCTTC. Translated: CASSAAGTYGYTF.

This clone appeared a few times. This rearrangement joins TRBV15 to TRBJ1-5; weak D call: TRBD1 (5 bases). The CDR3 covers 14 residues. The V end lost 0 bases, the J end lost 2 bases, and 5 bases lay between the germline ends. CDR1 and CDR2 from the germline V gene are LNHNV and YYDKDF (reference sequence). In DNA, the CDR3 is TGTGCCACCAGCAGAGAACAGGGCAATCAGCCCCAGCATTTT. It yields the protein CATSREQGNQPQHF.

The chain couples TRBV5-4 to TRBJ1-2; D remains unclear. The germline V and J ends were trimmed by 0 bases and 3 bases, with 6 bases remaining between them. The CDR3 extends over 13 amino acids. Germline CDR1 is SGHNT and CDR2 is YYREEE (reference sequence). The CDR3 spells CASSLGGHYGYTF. CDR3 nucleotide sequence: TGTGCCAGCAGCTTGGGCGGGCACTATGGCTACACCTTC.

This clone has only one observation. V is TRBV6-1 and J is TRBJ2-5; the match to TRBD2 covers 8 bases. V was clipped by 0 bases and J by 5 bases; unmatched bases: 26. Germline loops: CDR1 MNHNS, CDR2 SASEGT. CDR3 length equals 22 residues. The chain's CDR3 is CASSEALKRGFGAGALRETQYF. CDR3 coding DNA: TGTGCCAGCAGTGAAGCGCTTAAGAGGGGATTCGGAGCGGGGGCCCTCCGGGAGACCCAGTACTTC.

The V and J genes are TRBV7-6 and TRBJ2-3; 9 nucleotides agree with TRBD2. The trim removed 1 base at V and 2 bases at J, leaving 7 bases unmatched. Germline lookup yields CDR1 SGHVS and CDR2 FNYEAQ. This CDR3 is built from 17 residues. For the CDR3, the DNA is TGTGCCAGCAGCTTAGAGGGGCTAGCGGGGCCCACAGATACGCAGTATTTT. Translation: CASSLEGLAGPTDTQYF.

V and J are TRBV6-2 or TRBV6-3 and TRBJ1-2, with 9 bases fitting TRBD1. This CDR3 has 16 amino acids. Germline CDR1 MNHEY, CDR2 SVGEGT. The ends lost 1 base at V and 2 bases at J; junction bases unmatched: 5. The CDR3 DNA reads TGTGCCAGCAGTTACTTGCGGGACAGGGTGAACTATGGCTACACCTTC. Translating gives CASSYLRDRVNYGYTF.

The chain links TRBV7-2 to TRBJ1-5, with TRBD1 matching 9 bases. The CDR3 is 15 amino acids. Germline assignment: CDR1 SGHTA and CDR2 FQGNSA. Trimming at V came to 5 bases and at J to 3 bases, leaving 5 bases not matched to a gene. CDR3 bases: TGTGCCAGCAGCCGGGACAGGGTTGACAATCAGCCCCAGCATTTT. Amino acid sequence: CASSRDRVDNQPQHF.

The rearrangement links TRBV6-2 or TRBV6-3 to TRBJ2-5; 7 bases agree with TRBD1. The V and J ends lost 0 bases and 4 bases, in that order; junction bases with no gene match: 14. The CDR3 sequence is 18 residues long. CDR1 is MNHEY and CDR2 is SVGEGT in the germline V gene. The CDR3 protein is CASSYSRNRGLIRETQYF. The CDR3 bases are TGTGCCAGCAGTTACTCGAGGAACAGGGGTCTTATTAGAGAGACCCAGTACTTC.

The chain carries TRBV4-2 and TRBJ2-7, with 7 bases aligning to TRBD2. CDR1 is LGHNA and CDR2 is YNFKEQ in the germline V gene. The CDR3 has 14 amino acids. The V and J ends lost 2 bases and 2 bases, in that order; junction bases with no gene match: 3. CDR3 in amino acids: CASSQRGGPYEQYF. In DNA, the CDR3 is TGTGCCAGCAGCCAACGCGGGGGACCCTACGAGCAGTACTTC.

This clone was counted once. The V call is TRBV19, the J call TRBJ2-3; 8 bases line up with TRBD2. J was trimmed by 6 bases and V by 6 bases; bases with no gene match: 8. Germline V CDR1 and CDR2: LNHDA, SQIVND (reference sequence). The CDR3 is made up of 14 amino acids. The CDR3 DNA sequence: TGTGCCAGTAGCAGGTCGCGGGGGGCCGATACGCAGTATTTT. Its translation: CASSRSRGADTQYF.

Concerning this clone: The sample holds other DNA sequences that translate to the same CDR3. The V and J genes are TRBV10-3 and TRBJ1-1, with TRBD1 matching 7 bases. CDR1 is ENHRY, CDR2 SYGVKD, per germline. The CDR3 spans 15 residues. V shed 0 bases and J 4 bases; nucleotides not matched to a gene: 5. The CDR3 bases are TGTGCCATCAGTGAGTCGACAGGGCTGGGCACTGAAGCTTTCTTT. Its translation: CAISESTGLGTEAFF.

In this sample, this clone turned up once. The chain joins TRBV30 to TRBJ1-1; 9 nucleotides line up with TRBD1. CDR3 size: 13 residues. J lost 7 bases, V lost 5 bases, and 8 bases had no gene match. In germline, CDR1 is GTSNPN, CDR2 SVGIG (reference sequence). The CDR3 sequence is CAWQPTGGHEAFF. CDR3 nucleotide sequence: TGTGCCTGGCAACCGACAGGGGGACATGAAGCTTTCTTT. The full variable domain, in which reference TRBV30 and TRBJ1-1 provide the parts outside the CDR3, is SQTIHQWPATLVQPVGSPLSLECTVEGTSNPNLYWYRQAAGRGLQLLFYSVGIGQISSEVPQNLSASRPQDRQFILSSKKLLLSDSGFYLCAWQPTGGHEAFFGQGTRLTVV.

This sequence joins TRBV20-1 and TRBJ1-5; TRBD1 might be the D (6 bases). Germline V lookup: CDR1 DFQATT, CDR2 SNEGSKA (reference sequence). There are 14 residues in the CDR3. With 3 bases removed from V and 9 bases from J, the gap between germline ends came to 18 bases. The CDR3: CSASNRAIGGPQHF. CDR3 sequence (DNA): TGCAGTGCTAGTAACAGGGCCATAGGGGGGCCCCAGCATTTT.

The chain carries TRBV6-1 and TRBJ2-7, with a tentative D call TRBD1 (6 bases). Germline CDR1 is MNHNS and CDR2 is SASEGT. The CDR3 contains 11 residues. V lost 2 bases and J 10 bases, leaving 9 bases between the germline ends. This CDR3 is CASSEPGAQYF. The DNA of the CDR3 is TGTGCCAGCAGTGAACCAGGGGCCCAGTACTTC.

V and J are TRBV7-2 and TRBJ1-2, with TRBD1 matching 8 bases. The CDR3 loop spans 13 amino acids. The ends lost 4 bases at V and 5 bases at J; junction bases unmatched: 3. CDR1 and CDR2 (germline): SGHTA, FQGNSA. The CDR3 DNA sequence: TGTGCCAGCAGCTCCCGACAGGGGTATGGCTACACCTTC. Its protein is CASSSRQGYGYTF.

V is TRBV6-5 and J is TRBJ1-2; 11 nucleotides agree with TRBD1. V shed 7 bases, J shed 7 bases, and the junction held 8 bases outside the gene matches. The CDR3 extends over 14 amino acids. Germline V gene sequence: CDR1 MNHEY, CDR2 SVGAGI. The CDR3 coding sequence is TGTGCCAGCACCCGGACAGGGGGCGATCCTGGCTACACCTTC. Translation: CASTRTGGDPGYTF.

The chain combines TRBV5-1 with TRBJ2-5; 8 positions match TRBD2. In germline, CDR1 is SGHRS, CDR2 YFSETQ. Losses at the gene ends were 4 bases for V and 1 base for J; bases not matched to a gene: 9. The CDR3 is 16 residues long. The CDR3 region has the DNA TGCGCCAGCAGCCAGCTAGCGGGTGGTGGCCAAGAGACCCAGTACTTC. It is translated as CASSQLAGGGQETQYF.

This clone was recorded a few times. Additional DNA sequences in this sample encode the identical CDR3. The chain joins TRBV7-2 to TRBJ2-7, with a weak D call TRBD2 (7 bases). V was clipped by 1 base and J by 2 bases, with 12 bases between them. The CDR3 covers 15 residues. CDR1 and CDR2 (germline): SGHTA, FQGNSA. Here the CDR3 DNA reads TGTGCCAGCAGCTTAGAGTCGGGGGGCGCCTACGAGCAGTACTTC. It yields the protein CASSLESGGAYEQYF.

Only one count was recorded for this clone. The chain combines TRBV9 with TRBJ2-3; D is unclear. Germline lookup yields CDR1 SGDLS and CDR2 YYNGEE. Trimming stripped 4 bases from V and 2 bases from J, with 5 bases between. The CDR3 has 12 residues. DNA for the CDR3: TGTGCCAGCAGCCGCGACACAGATACGCAGTATTTT. Encoded protein: CASSRDTDTQYF.

The chain uses TRBV12-3 or TRBV12-4 and TRBJ1-5; tentatively, D is TRBD1 (5 bases). The V end lost 3 bases, the J end lost 3 bases, and 6 bases lay between the germline ends. The CDR3 has 13 amino acids. CDR3 sequence: CASSLTVNQPQHF. DNA for the CDR3: TGTGCCAGCAGTTTGACAGTCAATCAGCCCCAGCATTTT.

The J gene is TRBJ2-7, the V gene TRBV30; perhaps TRBD1 as D (6 bases). Germline CDR1 reads GTSNPN; CDR2 reads SVGIG (reference sequence). The length of the CDR3 is 14 residues. V was cut by 3 bases and J by 0 bases, with 12 bases left in between. CDR3 DNA: TGTGCCTGGAGAAAAACAGGGTTCTCCTACGAGCAGTACTTC. As protein: CAWRKTGFSYEQYF.

The chain combines TRBV14 with TRBJ2-5; unclear D gene. Trimming took off 3 bases at V and 5 bases at J, with 10 bases between the two ends. The CDR3 extends over 13 amino acids. Germline CDR1 and CDR2: SGHDN and FVKESK. The CDR3 nucleotides are TGTGCCAGCAGCCACCCACTCTTCGAGACCCAGTACTTC. Protein sequence: CASSHPLFETQYF.

The V call is TRBV12-3 or TRBV12-4, the J call TRBJ1-1, with D possibly TRBD1 on 5 matching bases. The CDR3 extends over 13 amino acids. The V gene lost 10 bases and the J gene lost 4 bases, with 16 bases spanning the gap. CDR3 protein: CATSGGFGTEAFF. DNA of the CDR3: TGTGCCACCTCGGGGGGGTTTGGCACTGAAGCTTTCTTT.

This rearrangement joins TRBV7-2 to TRBJ2-2; D is possibly TRBD2 (7 bases). Germline CDR1 and CDR2: SGHTA and FQGNSA. V dropped 3 bases and J dropped 4 bases, with 15 bases sitting between them. This CDR3 is 16 amino acids long. The CDR3 loop reads CASSFVGGRGTGELFF. The DNA of the CDR3 is TGTGCCAGCAGCTTTGTCGGGGGGCGCGGCACCGGGGAGCTGTTTTTT. Together with reference TRBV7-2 and TRBJ2-2, the CDR3 gives the full variable domain: GAGVSQSPSNKVTEKGKDVELRCDPISGHTALYWYRQSLGQGLEFLIYFQGNSAPDKSGLPSDRFSAERTGGSVSTLTIQRTQQEDSAVYLCASSFVGGRGTGELFFGEGSRLTVL.

CDR3 DNA: TGTGCCAGCAGTGAAATGGTAGAGGGAACTGAAGCTTTCTTT. Amino acid sequence: CASSEMVEGTEAFF. V usage is TRBV6-1 and J usage is TRBJ1-1; D uncertain. Trimming shortened V by 2 bases and J by 5 bases, and 12 bases separated the two germline ends. Looked up from germline, CDR1 is MNHNS and CDR2 is SASEGT. There are 14 residues in the CDR3.

This sequence joins TRBV7-8 and TRBJ1-1, with TRBD1 identical over 8 bases. There are 14 residues in the CDR3. Looked up from germline, CDR1 is SGHVS and CDR2 is FQNEAQ. V shed 5 bases and J 1 base; nucleotides not matched to a gene: 3. The CDR3 DNA follows: TGTGCCAGCAGCGGCACAGGGGGGAACACTGAAGCTTTCTTT. Its protein product is CASSGTGGNTEAFF. Complete variable domain (other parts from reference TRBV7-8 and TRBJ1-1): GAGVSQSPRYKVAKRGQDVALRCDPISGHVSLFWYQQALGQGPEFLTYFQNEAQLDKSGLPSDRFFAERPEGSVSTLKIQRTQQEDSAVYLCASSGTGGNTEAFFGQGTRLTVV.

V is TRBV7-3 and J is TRBJ2-1; the D gene is possibly TRBD2 (6 bases). Trimming removed 1 base from V and 4 bases from J, with 11 bases in between. Germline values: CDR1 SGHTA, CDR2 FQGTGA. This CDR3 comprises 15 residues. The CDR3 nucleotides read TGTGCCAGCAGCTTAAGGGGGGAACCATACAATGAGCAGTTCTTC. Its translation is CASSLRGEPYNEQFF.